Following are 6 T cell receptor beta chains from one sample sequenced in a study of T-cell reconstitution after alpha-beta-depleted transplantation in children. TCRbeta library preparation incorporated unique molecular identifiers. MiXCR was run by TCRdb on the PCR reads, yielding one entry per CDR3 protein. The sample yields about 900,000 distinct CDR3 sequences, roughly 29% seen once. Here the sequenced sample was PBMCs, mostly from graft donor cells, taken 360 days after TCRalphabeta/CD19-depleted stem cell transplant. The receptors were gathered from a boy younger than two who had a stem cell transplant for SCID, so the T cells may come from the graft donor.

This clonotype was seen more than once but under ten times. This chain connects TRBV4-1 to TRBJ2-3, with D perhaps TRBD1 (6 bases). V was pared by 3 bases and J by 5 bases, with 9 bases between. Germline loops: CDR1 MGHRA, CDR2 YSYEKL. The CDR3 runs to 13 residues. CDR3 sequence reads: CASSQQQGDTQYF. For the CDR3, the DNA is TGCGCCAGCAGCCAGCAACAGGGAGATACGCAGTATTTT.

The V and J genes are TRBV12-3 or TRBV12-4 and TRBJ2-3; D call uncertain. The V gene lost 3 bases and the J gene lost 4 bases, with 14 bases spanning the gap. There are 15 residues in the CDR3. The CDR3 nucleotides are TGTGCCAGCAGTTTTTGGCTATCAGGCCCAGATACGCAGTATTTT. Protein: CASSFWLSGPDTQYF.

This clonotype was seen a few times. The J gene is TRBJ2-1, the V gene TRBV5-6; 8 bases agree with TRBD2. Looked up from germline, CDR1 is SGHDT and CDR2 is YYEEEE. The CDR3 contains 14 residues. Germline trimming cut 0 bases from V and 9 bases from J; bases unmatched to any gene: 5. The chain's CDR3 is CASSLAGGAGEQFF. CDR3 in DNA: TGTGCCAGCAGCTTGGCCGGGGGGGCAGGTGAGCAGTTCTTC.

This sequence joins TRBV20-1 and TRBJ2-3; possibly TRBD1 for D (7 bases). Germline lookup yields CDR1 DFQATT and CDR2 SNEGSKA (reference sequence). With 6 bases removed from V and 2 bases from J, the gap between germline ends came to 18 bases. This CDR3 has 15 residues. The CDR3 is CSAIRQGGVTDTQYF. The CDR3 DNA is TGCAGTGCGATCCGACAGGGCGGGGTCACAGATACGCAGTATTTT.

This clonotype has more than one count but fewer than ten. The chain employs TRBV7-2 and TRBJ2-5; 10 positions match TRBD1. Per the germline V gene, CDR1 is SGHTA and CDR2 is FQGNSA. J was trimmed by 1 base and V by 1 base; bases with no gene match: 3. CDR3 length: 16 amino acids. The CDR3 DNA reads as TGTGCCAGCAGCTTAGGACAGGGGGCGCCCCAAGAGACCCAGTACTTC. It specifies CASSLGQGAPQETQYF.

This clonotype came up a few times. The chain joins TRBV20-1 to TRBJ2-7, with 10 bases fitting TRBD1. The CDR3 contains 14 residues. CDR1 is DFQATT, CDR2 SNEGSKA, per germline (reference sequence). With V trimmed by 3 bases and J by 3 bases, 5 bases remained unmatched. The CDR3 reads CSASWDRGHYEQYF. The CDR3 DNA reads TGCAGTGCTAGTTGGGACAGGGGCCACTACGAGCAGTACTTC.